These 23 T cell receptor beta chains were all obtained from the same sample, sequenced in a study of CXCR3-negative and CXCR3-positive naive CD8 T cells. The TRB cDNA libraries were prepared by 5' RACE with UMI labels. TCRdb reprocessed the 5' RACE reads, with one entry per CDR3 protein and no DNA. In all, the sample yields about 41,000 distinct CDR3 sequences. Material: naive CXCR3- CD8+ T cells from blood. Stated subset: CD45RO-CCR7+CD27+CD95- naive CD8+ T cells lacking CXCR3 (TNR3-). These receptors came from a human donor in good health. Some clones in this sample may be carry-over from other donors' samples.

The chain recombines TRBV20-1 with TRBJ2-7. Germline CDR1 DFQATT, CDR2 SNEGSKA (reference sequence). The CDR3 consists of 15 residues. This chain's CDR3 is CSAGDLSVVAYEQYF.

V usage is TRBV19 and J usage is TRBJ2-1; checking the TCRdb D call of TRBD1 is not possible without DNA. The CDR3 length is 14 residues. Germline V CDR1 and CDR2: LNHDA, SQIVND (reference sequence). CDR3 residues: CASSIQGRYNEQFF.

The rearrangement links TRBV12-3 or TRBV12-4 to TRBJ1-1. CDR3 size: 14 residues. CDR3 protein: CASTQLGLNTEAFF.

The chain links TRBV7-9 to TRBJ1-1. The CDR3 covers 13 residues. Germline assignment: CDR1 SEHNR and CDR2 FQNEAQ (reference sequence). CDR3 region: CASSSSVNTEAFF.

The genes are TRBV2 and TRBJ1-2; the TRBD1 assignment by TCRdb is unverifiable without DNA. Looked up from germline, CDR1 is SNHLY and CDR2 is FYNNEI. The CDR3 is 16 amino acids. The CDR3 is CASSEYGTGDVYGYTF.

The chain has TRBV29-1 and TRBJ2-2. CDR3 length: 12 amino acids. Germline CDR1 SQVTM, CDR2 ANQGSEA. The CDR3 sequence: CSASGNTGELFF.

V and J are TRBV4-3 and TRBJ2-1. This CDR3 has 14 amino acids. CDR1 and CDR2 from the germline V gene are LGHNA and YSLEER. The CDR3 loop reads CASSQDNGDDEQFF.

The chain joins TRBV19 to TRBJ1-5. The length of the CDR3 is 13 residues. Germline-derived CDR1 and CDR2 are LNHDA and SQIVND (reference sequence). CDR3 amino acids: CASVNWGNQPQHF.

The J gene is TRBJ2-1, the V gene TRBV5-1; the TRBD1 assignment by TCRdb is unverifiable without DNA. The V gene's germline CDR1 is SGHRS and CDR2 YFSETQ. This CDR3 has 15 amino acids. CDR3 in amino acids: CASSLDIGHINEQFF. Together with reference TRBV5-1 and TRBJ2-1, the CDR3 gives the full variable domain: KAGVTQTPRYLIKTRGQQVTLSCSPISGHRSVSWYQQTPGQGLQFLFEYFSETQRNKGNFPGRFSGRQFSNSRSEMNVSTLELGDSALYLCASSLDIGHINEQFFGPGTRLTVL.

The V call is TRBV6-4, the J call TRBJ2-1; TCRdb's assignment of TRBD2 cannot be checked, as there is no DNA. Germline assignment: CDR1 MRHNA and CDR2 SNTAGT. CDR3 length: 15 residues. Here the CDR3 reads CASSGGGGAVNEQFF.

This clonotype registers medium-sized by frequency. This sequence joins TRBV4-3 and TRBJ1-1; TCRdb's D call of TRBD1 is untestable without DNA. The germline V gene encodes CDR1 LGHNA and CDR2 YSLEER. CDR3 length equals 15 residues. The CDR3 protein is CASSQEKGMNTEAFF.

The genes are TRBV7-9 and TRBJ2-1; with no DNA, the TCRdb D assignment of TRBD2 cannot be verified. From germline, CDR1 is SEHNR and CDR2 FQNEAQ (reference sequence). The CDR3 loop spans 12 amino acids. CDR3 sequence: CASSMGLLLQFF.

The chain recombines TRBV20-1 with TRBJ2-3; TCRdb indicates TRBD1, and absent DNA this call remains unverified. CDR1 is DFQATT and CDR2 is SNEGSKA in the germline V gene (reference sequence). The CDR3 has 15 amino acids. The CDR3 here is CSARKDSASTDTQYF.

This chain joins TRBV29-1 and TRBJ2-1; TCRdb's assignment of TRBD1 cannot be checked, as there is no DNA. The germline V gene encodes CDR1 SQVTM and CDR2 ANQGSEA. The CDR3 runs 11 residues. The CDR3 region is CSVTGVHEQFF.

The rearrangement links TRBV13 to TRBJ1-2; TCRdb reports TRBD1, a call that lacks DNA to check it against. The CDR3 is 14 amino acids. The germline CDR1 and CDR2 sequences are PRHDT and FYEKMQ (reference sequence). CDR3 residues: CASSLRTGGYGYTF.

The chain uses TRBV7-9 and TRBJ2-7. The germline V gene has CDR1 SEHNR and CDR2 FQNEAQ (reference sequence). This CDR3 comprises 14 residues. The CDR3 protein is CASSLPEQSYEQYF.

The chain employs TRBV28 and TRBJ2-3; there is no DNA to check the TCRdb D call of TRBD2. CDR3 length equals 15 residues. Per germline, CDR1 MDHEN and CDR2 SYDVKM. The CDR3 is CAGSLSVGEGDTQYF.

Here the CDR3 reads CASIEGLAGANEQFF. V and J are TRBV7-9 and TRBJ2-1; TCRdb picks TRBD2, but there is no DNA to check that call. The CDR3 has 15 amino acids. Germline V gene data show CDR1 as SEHNR and CDR2 as FQNEAQ (reference sequence).

CDR3: CASSPDGTTGNIQYF. This rearrangement joins TRBV4-3 to TRBJ2-4; the TCRdb D gene call, TRBD2, has no DNA to confirm it. This CDR3 spans 15 amino acids. From germline, CDR1 is LGHNA and CDR2 YSLEER.

The CDR3 region is CASSYGTDLPETQYF. The gene calls are TRBV14 and TRBJ2-5; lacking DNA, the TRBD1 call made by TCRdb goes unchecked. Germline V gives CDR1 SGHDN, CDR2 FVKESK. The CDR3 runs 15 residues.

The rearrangement links TRBV20-1 to TRBJ1-2; TCRdb names TRBD1, which stays unverified in the absence of DNA. This CDR3 is built from 13 residues. Germline CDR1 and CDR2: DFQATT and SNEGSKA (reference sequence). CDR3 loop: CSARGTGGDGYTF.

This chain's CDR3 is CASSPRQITEAFF. The gene calls are TRBV7-9 and TRBJ1-1. The CDR3 extends over 13 amino acids. Looked up from germline, CDR1 is SEHNR and CDR2 is FQNEAQ (reference sequence).

The V call is TRBV29-1, the J call TRBJ2-7; TCRdb's assignment of TRBD1 cannot be checked, as there is no DNA. The CDR3 sequence is 12 residues long. Germline CDR1 is SQVTM and CDR2 is ANQGSEA. This CDR3 is CSVEGQAYEQYF.